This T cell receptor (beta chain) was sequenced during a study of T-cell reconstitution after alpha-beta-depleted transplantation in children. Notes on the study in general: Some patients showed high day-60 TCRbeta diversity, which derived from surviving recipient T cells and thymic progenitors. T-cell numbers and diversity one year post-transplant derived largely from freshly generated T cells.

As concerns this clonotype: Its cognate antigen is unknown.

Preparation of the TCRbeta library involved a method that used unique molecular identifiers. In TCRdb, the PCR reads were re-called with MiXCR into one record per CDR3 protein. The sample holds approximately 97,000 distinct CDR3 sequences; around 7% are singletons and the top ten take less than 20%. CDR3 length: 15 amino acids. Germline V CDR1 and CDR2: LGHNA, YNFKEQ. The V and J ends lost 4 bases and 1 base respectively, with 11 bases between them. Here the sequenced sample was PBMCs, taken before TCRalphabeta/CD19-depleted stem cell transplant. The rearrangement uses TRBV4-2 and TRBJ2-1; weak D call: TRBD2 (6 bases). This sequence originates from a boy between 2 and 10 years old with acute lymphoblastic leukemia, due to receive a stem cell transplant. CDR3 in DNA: TGTGCCAGCAGCCCAGGGACTGATTCCTACAATGAGCAGTTCTTC. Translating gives CASSPGTDSYNEQFF.